This entry lists 13 T cell receptor beta chains sequenced from one sample in a study of cytomegalovirus exposure and HLA in healthy donors. Primers for the PCR totalled 60 Vbeta and 13 Jbeta. The method was immunoSEQ multiplex PCR; TCRdb's version includes in-frame clones alone and lacks a portion of them. The repertoire holds tens of thousands of clones, with approximately 79% as singletons. Specimen: PBMCs. The source is a man younger than 45 in good health and CMV-seronegative.

The chain is built from TRBV27 and TRBJ1-1; D call uncertain. The CDR3 extends over 16 amino acids. Germline V gene lookup returns CDR1 MNHEY and CDR2 SMNVEV (reference sequence). Trimming stripped 2 bases from V and 4 bases from J, with 17 bases between. DNA of the CDR3: TGTGCCAGCAGTTTAGGACTCCCCCCATGGGGCACTGAAGCTTTCTTT. Its protein product is CASSLGLPPWGTEAFF.

The V call is TRBV4-1, the J call TRBJ2-7; D not certain. Germline V gene sequence: CDR1 MGHRA, CDR2 YSYEKL. This CDR3 has 14 amino acids. Trimming cost V 1 base and J 1 base, with 8 bases left between them. CDR3 in DNA: TGCGCCAGCAGCCAAGCTTCGGGTTCCTACGAGCAGTACTTC. It is translated as CASSQASGSYEQYF.

The rearrangement uses TRBV7-8 and TRBJ2-2; possible D gene TRBD2, 6 bases. The germline V and J ends were trimmed by 5 bases and 5 bases, with 18 bases remaining between them. The germline CDR1 and CDR2 sequences are SGHVS and FQNEAQ. The length of the CDR3 is 16 residues. CDR3 coding DNA: TGTGCCAGCAGCCCTAGATGGGCCAGCGGGACCGGGGAGCTGTTTTTT. Residues: CASSPRWASGTGELFF. Using reference TRBV7-8 and TRBJ2-2 for the parts outside the CDR3, the full variable domain is GAGVSQSPRYKVAKRGQDVALRCDPISGHVSLFWYQQALGQGPEFLTYFQNEAQLDKSGLPSDRFFAERPEGSVSTLKIQRTQQEDSAVYLCASSPRWASGTGELFFGEGSRLTVL.

The V gene is TRBV6-1, the J gene TRBJ1-1, with D perhaps matching TRBD1 (6 bases). The V end lost 3 bases, the J end lost 2 bases, and 10 bases lay between the germline ends. The CDR3 has 14 amino acids. Germline V CDR1 and CDR2: MNHNS, SASEGT. The CDR3 spells CASSDWGQNTEAFF. Here the CDR3 DNA reads TGTGCCAGCAGTGATTGGGGACAAAACACTGAAGCTTTCTTT.

This rearrangement joins TRBV25-1 to TRBJ1-5; TRBD1 aligns across 9 bases. V was pared by 6 bases and J by 3 bases, with 6 bases of the junction left unmatched. CDR1 is MGHDK and CDR2 is SYGVNS in the germline V gene. This CDR3 spans 15 amino acids. The CDR3 DNA follows: TGTGCCAGCAGCCTGACAGGGGGTTCCAATCAGCCCCAGCATTTT. Translating it yields CASSLTGGSNQPQHF. The full variable domain, its missing parts supplied by reference TRBV25-1 and TRBJ1-5, is EADIYQTPRYLVIGTGKKITLECSQTMGHDKMYWYQQDPGMELHLIHYSYGVNSTEKGDLSSESTVSRIRTEHFPLTLESARPSHTSQYLCASSLTGGSNQPQHFGDGTRLSIL.

V gene TRBV7-2 combines with J gene TRBJ1-5, with TRBD1 matching 7 bases. V dropped 4 bases and J dropped 2; count of bases not matched to a gene: 5. From germline, CDR1 is SGHTA and CDR2 FQGNSA. The CDR3 length is 15 residues. CDR3 bases: TGTGCCAGCAGCTGGCGACAGGGAGGCAATCAGCCCCAGCATTTT. Encoded protein: CASSWRQGGNQPQHF. The full variable domain, with the rest looked up from reference TRBV7-2 and TRBJ1-5, is GAGVSQSPSNKVTEKGKDVELRCDPISGHTALYWYRQSLGQGLEFLIYFQGNSAPDKSGLPSDRFSAERTGGSVSTLTIQRTQQEDSAVYLCASSWRQGGNQPQHFGDGTRLSIL.

The rearrangement joins TRBV29-1 to TRBJ2-1; 8 positions match TRBD1. Unmatched junction bases numbered 2, after V lost 4 bases and J lost 12 bases. This CDR3 is built from 10 residues. Per the germline V gene, CDR1 is SQVTM and CDR2 is ANQGSEA. The CDR3 sequence: CSVGGTGQFF. DNA for the CDR3: TGCAGCGTTGGGGGGACAGGGCAGTTCTTC.

The V and J genes are TRBV2 and TRBJ2-2; TRBD1 matches 8 bases. The CDR3 sequence is 14 residues long. The germline V gene encodes CDR1 SNHLY and CDR2 FYNNEI. The J segment lost 2 bases and the V segment lost 6 bases, leaving 2 bases of the junction unmatched. The CDR3 loop reads CASRTGVNTGELFF. The CDR3 bases are TGTGCCAGCAGGACAGGGGTTAACACCGGGGAGCTGTTTTTT. The full variable domain, in which reference TRBV2 and TRBJ2-2 provide the parts outside the CDR3, is EPEVTQTPSHQVTQMGQEVILRCVPISNHLYFYWYRQILGQKVEFLVSFYNNEISEKSEIFDDQFSVERPDGSNFTLKIRSTKLEDSAMYFCASRTGVNTGELFFGEGSRLTVL.

The chain carries TRBV11-3 and TRBJ2-1; 7 nucleotides match TRBD2. V trimming: 2 bases; J trimming: 5 bases; junction bases outside the gene matches: 6. Germline CDR1 SGHNT, CDR2 YENEEA. This CDR3 has 15 residues. CDR3 bases: TGTGCCAGCAGCTTAATAGCGGGCAGAGACAATGAGCAGTTCTTC. This encodes CASSLIAGRDNEQFF. The full variable domain, its missing parts supplied by reference TRBV11-3 and TRBJ2-1, is EAGVVQSPRYKIIEKKQPVAFWCNPISGHNTLYWYLQNLGQGPELLIRYENEEAVDDSQLPKDRFSAERLKGVDSTLKIQPAELGDSAVYLCASSLIAGRDNEQFFGPGTRLTVL.

The V gene is TRBV20-1, the J gene TRBJ1-2; maybe TRBD1 (5 bases). CDR3 length: 11 residues. Germline assignment: CDR1 DFQATT and CDR2 SNEGSKA (reference sequence). Trimming removed 3 bases at V and 8 bases at J, with 10 bases between. The CDR3 nucleotides read TGCAGTGCTAGTCAGGGATTGGGCTACACCTTC. Translation gives CSASQGLGYTF.

This chain uses TRBV19 with TRBJ2-7; TRBD1 matches at 7 bases. V shed 5 bases and J 5 bases; nucleotides not matched to a gene: 9. Germline lookup yields CDR1 LNHDA and CDR2 SQIVND (reference sequence). The CDR3 has 14 residues. DNA for the CDR3: TGTGCCAGTAGTTTTGGGACAGCCCGCGACGAGCAGTACTTC. Translating it yields CASSFGTARDEQYF.

V gene TRBV10-3 combines with J gene TRBJ2-5, with 7 bases matching TRBD2. The germline V gene has CDR1 ENHRY and CDR2 SYGVKD. The ends lost 3 bases at V and 3 bases at J; junction bases unmatched: 4. The CDR3 is made up of 14 amino acids. The CDR3 coding sequence is TGTGCCATCAGTGAACGCGGGGGTGAAGAGACCCAGTACTTC. Protein: CAISERGGEETQYF.

The chain recombines TRBV21-1 with TRBJ1-2; the D call in the table, TRBD1, was not verified against the DNA. TRBV21-1 is deemed a pseudogene. The CDR3 has 15 amino acids. The CDR3 DNA reads TGTGCCAGCAGATCTCCGGGACAGGGAGCTCATGGCTACACCTTC. It yields the protein CASRSPGQGAHGYTF.